Listed below are T cell receptor beta chains from one sample, sequenced in a study of T cell responses to AZD1222 COVID-19 vaccine. TCRdb's copy holds only in-frame clones and misses some; the assay was immunoSEQ multiplex PCR. The sample records more than 110,000 clones, around nine tenths being singletons. The sequenced sample was peripheral blood, obtained on day 0 of AZD1222 vaccination. Receptors originate from an adult in good health. Both conserved end residues are part of each CDR3.

TRBV21-1	TRBJ1-4	CASRPRWFLPSEKLFF
TRBV28	TRBJ1-1	CASSFLAGATEAFF
TRBV11-3	TRBJ1-1	CASSLLFMNTEAFF
TRBV19	TRBJ1-5	CASSGQAGRGDQPQHF
TRBV9	TRBJ2-5	CASSVRDREETQYF
TRBV5-4	TRBJ2-7	CASSSADRGYEQYF
TRBV27	TRBJ1-2	CASSLYTGSVDGYTF
TRBV24-1	TRBJ2-2	CATSDYRDTGELFF
TRBV18	TRBJ2-1	CASSFGTSGGSSYNEQFF
TRBV24-1	TRBJ2-5	CATSDRQGIRETQYF
TRBV7-2	TRBJ1-2	CASSLDWQGHYGYTF
TRBV19	TRBJ1-1	CASRPGTGNTEAFF
TRBV5-1	TRBJ1-1	CASASGPGGRITEAFF
TRBV5-6	TRBJ1-4	CASSPGDRDEKLFF
TRBV11-2	TRBJ2-1	CASSYRGNEQFF
TRBV7-8	TRBJ2-1	CASSAQRVSPGNEQFF
TRBV28	TRBJ2-1	CASSFGGLAGGINEQFF
TRBV6-5	TRBJ2-7	CASWGLAGVGEQYF
TRBV4-2	TRBJ2-2	CASSQEISGTGGTGELFF
TRBV5-1	TRBJ2-3	CASSPGLAGLGADTQYF